This T cell receptor beta chain was observed in a study of blood T cell repertoires in COVID-19. Cohorts were assigned according to the clinical history that participants reported. Two negative PCRs, clearance, or symptom resolution were required of recovered Cohort 3 donors. Here immunoSEQ multiplex PCR was the method, and the copy in TCRdb shows in-frame clones only, minus some. The data hold 200,000 to 300,000 clones, with around nine tenths observed a single time. V trimming: 5 bases; J trimming: 7 bases; junction bases outside the gene matches: 9. Looked up from germline, CDR1 is SGHTA and CDR2 is FQGTGA. This CDR3 spans 15 amino acids.

This rearrangement joins TRBV7-3 to TRBJ2-4; 9 positions match TRBD2. The sequence came from a woman younger than 35 who had recovered from COVID-19. The sequencing sample was made of PBMCs or T cells enriched from blood (not recorded which). The chain's CDR3 is CASSPTSGDLNIQYF. CDR3 in DNA: TGTGCCAGCAGCCCGACTAGCGGTGACCTGAACATTCAGTACTTC.